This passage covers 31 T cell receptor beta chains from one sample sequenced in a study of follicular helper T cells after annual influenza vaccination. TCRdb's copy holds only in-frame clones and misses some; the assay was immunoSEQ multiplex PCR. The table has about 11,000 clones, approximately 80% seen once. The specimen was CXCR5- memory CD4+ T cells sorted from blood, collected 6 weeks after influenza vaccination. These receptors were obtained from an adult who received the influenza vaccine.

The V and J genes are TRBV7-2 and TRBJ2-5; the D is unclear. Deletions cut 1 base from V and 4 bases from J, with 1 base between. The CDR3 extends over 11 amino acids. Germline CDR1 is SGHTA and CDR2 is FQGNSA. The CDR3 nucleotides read TGTGCCAGCAGCTTAGTAGAGACCCAGTACTTC. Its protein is CASSLVETQYF.

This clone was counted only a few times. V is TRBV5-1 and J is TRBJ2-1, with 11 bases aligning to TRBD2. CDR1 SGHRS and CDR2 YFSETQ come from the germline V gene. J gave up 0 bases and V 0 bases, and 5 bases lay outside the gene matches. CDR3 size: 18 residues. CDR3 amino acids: CASSLAPSGGFSYNEQFF. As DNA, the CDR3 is TGCGCCAGCAGCTTGGCCCCTAGCGGGGGGTTCTCCTACAATGAGCAGTTCTTC.

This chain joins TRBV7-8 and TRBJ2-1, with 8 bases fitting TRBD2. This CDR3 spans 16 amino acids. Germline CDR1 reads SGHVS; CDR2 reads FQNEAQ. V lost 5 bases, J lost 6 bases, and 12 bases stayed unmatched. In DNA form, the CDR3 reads TGTGCCAGCAGCGTTCTCGGGGGGGCTCGCTCCAATGAGCAGTTCTTC. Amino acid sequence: CASSVLGGARSNEQFF. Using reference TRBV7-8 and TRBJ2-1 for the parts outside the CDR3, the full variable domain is GAGVSQSPRYKVAKRGQDVALRCDPISGHVSLFWYQQALGQGPEFLTYFQNEAQLDKSGLPSDRFFAERPEGSVSTLKIQRTQQEDSAVYLCASSVLGGARSNEQFFGPGTRLTVL.

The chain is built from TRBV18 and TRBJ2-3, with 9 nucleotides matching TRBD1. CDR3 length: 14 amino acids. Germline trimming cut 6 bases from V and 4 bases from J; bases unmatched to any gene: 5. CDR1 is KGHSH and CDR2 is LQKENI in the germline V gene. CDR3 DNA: TGTGCCAGCTCGGGGACAGGGATTCCAGATACGCAGTATTTT. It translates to CASSGTGIPDTQYF.

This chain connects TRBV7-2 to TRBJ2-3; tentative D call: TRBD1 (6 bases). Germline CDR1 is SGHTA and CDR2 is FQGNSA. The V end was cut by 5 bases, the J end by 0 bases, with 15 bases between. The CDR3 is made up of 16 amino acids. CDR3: CASSKGSTGSTDTQYF. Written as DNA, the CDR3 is TGTGCCAGCAGCAAAGGCTCGACAGGAAGCACAGATACGCAGTATTTT.

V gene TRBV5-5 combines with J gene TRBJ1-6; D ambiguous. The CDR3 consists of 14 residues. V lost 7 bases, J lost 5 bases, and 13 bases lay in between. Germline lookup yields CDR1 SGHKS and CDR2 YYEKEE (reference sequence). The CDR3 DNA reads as TGTGCCAGCTTTAGGGATGGAGATAATTCACCCCTCCACTTT. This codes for CASFRDGDNSPLHF.

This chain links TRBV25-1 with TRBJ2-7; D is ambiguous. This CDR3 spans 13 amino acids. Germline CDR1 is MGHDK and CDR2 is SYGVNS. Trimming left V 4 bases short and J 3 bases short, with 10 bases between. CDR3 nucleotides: TGTGCCAGCAGTGCCCCCGGTGTCTACGAGCAGTACTTC. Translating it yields CASSAPGVYEQYF.

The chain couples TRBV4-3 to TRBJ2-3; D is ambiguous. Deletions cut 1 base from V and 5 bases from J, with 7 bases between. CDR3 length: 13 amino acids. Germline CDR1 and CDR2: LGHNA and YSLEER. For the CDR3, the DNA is TGCGCCAGCAGCCAAGCTAATGAAGATACGCAGTATTTT. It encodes CASSQANEDTQYF.

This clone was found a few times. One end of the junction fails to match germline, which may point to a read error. DNA for the CDR3: TGTGCTAGCAGCCGCGGAGTTCAGGCAGAGCAGTACTTC. It encodes CASSRGVQAEQYF. The genes are TRBV7-7 and TRBJ2-7; D not certain. Per germline, CDR1 SSHAT and CDR2 FNYEAQ (reference sequence). CDR3 size: 13 residues.

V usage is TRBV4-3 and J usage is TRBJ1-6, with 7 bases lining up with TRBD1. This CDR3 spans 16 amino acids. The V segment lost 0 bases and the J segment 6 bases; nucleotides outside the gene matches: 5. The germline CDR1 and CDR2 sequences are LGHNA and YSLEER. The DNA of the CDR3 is TGCGCCAGCAGCCAAGATTTCAAGGGGGCTAATTCACCCCTCCACTTT. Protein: CASSQDFKGANSPLHF.

In DNA, the CDR3 is TGTGCCAGCAGTGGCGGACAGGGGGCCGGTGGGGCCAACGTCCTGACTTTC. It codes for CASSGGQGAGGANVLTF. The chain recombines TRBV6-1 with TRBJ2-6, with 11 bases aligning to TRBD1. This CDR3 region has 17 residues. Per germline, CDR1 MNHNS and CDR2 SASEGT. V dropped 4 bases and J dropped 3; count of bases not matched to a gene: 5.

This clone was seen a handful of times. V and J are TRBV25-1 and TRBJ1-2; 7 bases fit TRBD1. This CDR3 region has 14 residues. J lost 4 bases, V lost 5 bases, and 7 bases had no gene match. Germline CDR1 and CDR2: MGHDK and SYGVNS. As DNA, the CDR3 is TGTGCCAGCAGTCCACAGGGGACCGGCTATGGCTACACCTTC. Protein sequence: CASSPQGTGYGYTF.

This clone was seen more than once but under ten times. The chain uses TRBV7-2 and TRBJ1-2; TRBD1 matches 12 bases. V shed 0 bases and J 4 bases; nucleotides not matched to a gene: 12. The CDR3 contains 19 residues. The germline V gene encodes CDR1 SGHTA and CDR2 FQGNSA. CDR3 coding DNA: TGTGCCAGCAGCTTAGCCCGGGACAGGGGGCAAATTACTAGCTATGGCTACACCTTC. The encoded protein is CASSLARDRGQITSYGYTF. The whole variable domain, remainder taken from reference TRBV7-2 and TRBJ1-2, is GAGVSQSPSNKVTEKGKDVELRCDPISGHTALYWYRQSLGQGLEFLIYFQGNSAPDKSGLPSDRFSAERTGGSVSTLTIQRTQQEDSAVYLCASSLARDRGQITSYGYTFGSGTRLTVV.

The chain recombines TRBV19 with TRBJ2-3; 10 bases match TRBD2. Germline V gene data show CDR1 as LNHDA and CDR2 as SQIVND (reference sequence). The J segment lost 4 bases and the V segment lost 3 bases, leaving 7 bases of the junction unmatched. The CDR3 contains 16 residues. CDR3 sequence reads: CASSIIPSGGSDTQYF. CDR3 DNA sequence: TGTGCCAGTAGTATCATACCTAGCGGGGGTTCAGATACGCAGTATTTT.

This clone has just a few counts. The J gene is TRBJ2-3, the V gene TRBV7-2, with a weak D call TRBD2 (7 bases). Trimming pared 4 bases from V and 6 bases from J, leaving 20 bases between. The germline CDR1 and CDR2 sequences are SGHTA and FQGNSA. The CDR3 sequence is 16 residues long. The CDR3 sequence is CASSSQPGGQMDTQYF. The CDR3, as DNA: TGTGCCAGCAGCTCCCAACCCGGGGGGCAAATGGATACGCAGTATTTT.

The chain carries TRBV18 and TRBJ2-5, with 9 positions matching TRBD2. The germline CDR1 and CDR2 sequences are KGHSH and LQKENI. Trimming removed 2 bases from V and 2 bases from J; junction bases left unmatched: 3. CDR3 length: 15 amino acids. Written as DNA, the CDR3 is TGTGCCAGCTCACCAGATAGCGGGGGACAAGAGACCCAGTACTTC. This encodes CASSPDSGGQETQYF.

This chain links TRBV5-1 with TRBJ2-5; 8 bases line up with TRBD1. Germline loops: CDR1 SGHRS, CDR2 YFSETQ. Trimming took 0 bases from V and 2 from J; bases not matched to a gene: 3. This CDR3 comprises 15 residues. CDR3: CASSLGTGYQETQYF. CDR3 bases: TGCGCCAGCAGCTTGGGGACAGGGTATCAAGAGACCCAGTACTTC. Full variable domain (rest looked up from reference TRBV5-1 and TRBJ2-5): KAGVTQTPRYLIKTRGQQVTLSCSPISGHRSVSWYQQTPGQGLQFLFEYFSETQRNKGNFPGRFSGRQFSNSRSEMNVSTLELGDSALYLCASSLGTGYQETQYFGPGTRLLVL.

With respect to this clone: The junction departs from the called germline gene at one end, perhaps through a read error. Written as DNA, the CDR3 is TGCGCCAGCAGTTTTTCGAAGCAATCCACCGGAGGGAGAATCTTC. Translated: CASSFSKQSTGGRIF. J is TRBJ1-2 and V is TRBV5-1; D gene unclear. The CDR3 consists of 15 residues. CDR1 and CDR2 (germline): SGHRS, YFSETQ.

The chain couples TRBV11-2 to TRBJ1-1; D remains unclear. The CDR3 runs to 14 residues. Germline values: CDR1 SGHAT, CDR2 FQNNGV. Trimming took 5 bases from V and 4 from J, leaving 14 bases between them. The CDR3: CASSETLWGTEAFF. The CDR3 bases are TGTGCCAGCAGCGAGACCCTCTGGGGCACTGAAGCTTTCTTT.

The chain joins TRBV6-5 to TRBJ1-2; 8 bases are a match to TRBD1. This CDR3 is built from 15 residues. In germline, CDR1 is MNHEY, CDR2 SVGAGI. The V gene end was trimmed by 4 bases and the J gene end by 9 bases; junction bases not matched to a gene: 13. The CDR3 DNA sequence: TGTGCCAGCAGTTCGATAGCAGGGGGCCAGCCTAGCTACACCTTC. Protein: CASSSIAGGQPSYTF.

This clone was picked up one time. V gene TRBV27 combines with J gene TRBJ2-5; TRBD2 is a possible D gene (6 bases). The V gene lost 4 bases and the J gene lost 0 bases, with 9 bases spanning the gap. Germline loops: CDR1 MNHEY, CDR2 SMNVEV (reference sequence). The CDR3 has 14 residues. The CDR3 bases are TGTGCCAGCAGTTCCCGGGGGTACCAAGAGACCCAGTACTTC. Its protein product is CASSSRGYQETQYF.

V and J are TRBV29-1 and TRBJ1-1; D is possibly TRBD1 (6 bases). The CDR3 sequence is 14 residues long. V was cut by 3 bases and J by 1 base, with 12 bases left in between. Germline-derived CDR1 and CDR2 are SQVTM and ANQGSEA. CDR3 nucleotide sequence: TGCAGCGTTGACAGGGGTACGGGGAACACTGAAGCTTTCTTT. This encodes CSVDRGTGNTEAFF.

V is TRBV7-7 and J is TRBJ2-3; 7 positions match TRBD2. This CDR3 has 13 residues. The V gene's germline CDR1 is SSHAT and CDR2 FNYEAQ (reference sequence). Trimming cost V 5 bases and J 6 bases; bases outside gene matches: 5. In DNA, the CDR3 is TGTGCCAGCAGCCCAAGGGAGGGTGATACGCAGTATTTT. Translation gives CASSPREGDTQYF.

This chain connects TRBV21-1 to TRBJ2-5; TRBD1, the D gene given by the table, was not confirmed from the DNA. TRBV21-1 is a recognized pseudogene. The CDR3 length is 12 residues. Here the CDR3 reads CARGTAQETQYF. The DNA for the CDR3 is TGTGCCAGAGGGACAGCCCAAGAGACCCAGTACTTC.

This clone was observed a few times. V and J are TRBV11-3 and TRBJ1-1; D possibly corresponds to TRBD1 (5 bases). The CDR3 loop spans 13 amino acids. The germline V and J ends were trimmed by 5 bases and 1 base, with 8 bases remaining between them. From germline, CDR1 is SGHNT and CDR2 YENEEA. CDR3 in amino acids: CASSRQGNTEAFF. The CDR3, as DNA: TGTGCCAGCAGCAGGCAGGGGAACACTGAAGCTTTCTTT.

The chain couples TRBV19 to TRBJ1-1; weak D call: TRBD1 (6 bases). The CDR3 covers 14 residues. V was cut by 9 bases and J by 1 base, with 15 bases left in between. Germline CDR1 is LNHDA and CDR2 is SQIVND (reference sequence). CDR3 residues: CASEEQGWNTEAFF. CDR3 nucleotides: TGTGCCAGCGAGGAACAGGGTTGGAACACTGAAGCTTTCTTT.

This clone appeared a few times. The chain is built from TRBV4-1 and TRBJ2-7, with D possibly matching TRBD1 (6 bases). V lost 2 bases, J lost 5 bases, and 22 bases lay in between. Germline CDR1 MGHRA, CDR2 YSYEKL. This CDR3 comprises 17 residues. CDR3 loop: CASSQLLKRDTGNEQYF. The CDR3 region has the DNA TGCGCCAGCAGCCAACTATTAAAACGGGACACTGGAAACGAGCAGTACTTC.

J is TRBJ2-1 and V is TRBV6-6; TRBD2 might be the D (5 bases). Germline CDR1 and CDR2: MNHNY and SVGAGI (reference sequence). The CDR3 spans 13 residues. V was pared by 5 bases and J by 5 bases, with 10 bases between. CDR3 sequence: CASSGPGNNEQFF. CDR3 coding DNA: TGTGCCAGCAGTGGACCGGGAAACAATGAGCAGTTCTTC.

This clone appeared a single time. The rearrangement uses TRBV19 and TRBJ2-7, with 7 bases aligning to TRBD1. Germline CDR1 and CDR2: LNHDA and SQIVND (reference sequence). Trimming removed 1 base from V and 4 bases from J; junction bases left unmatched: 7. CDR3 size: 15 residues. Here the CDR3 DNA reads TGTGCCAGTAGTATAGTAAGGGACAGCAGTTACGAGCAGTACTTC. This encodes CASSIVRDSSYEQYF.

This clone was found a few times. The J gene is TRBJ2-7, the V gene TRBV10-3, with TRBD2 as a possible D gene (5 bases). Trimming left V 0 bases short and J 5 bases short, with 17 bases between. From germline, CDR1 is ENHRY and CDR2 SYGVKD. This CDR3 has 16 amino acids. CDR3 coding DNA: TGTGCCATCAGTGAGTCGATTGGCCGGAGCGGCAACGAGCAGTACTTC. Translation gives CAISESIGRSGNEQYF.

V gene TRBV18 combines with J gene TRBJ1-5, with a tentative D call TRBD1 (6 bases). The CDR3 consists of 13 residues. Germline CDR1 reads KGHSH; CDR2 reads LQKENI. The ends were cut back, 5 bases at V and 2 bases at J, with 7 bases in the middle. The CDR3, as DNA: TGTGCCAGCTCAGCAGGGGGCAATCAGCCCCAGCATTTT. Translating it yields CASSAGGNQPQHF.